This TCR beta chain was sequenced during a study of T cell responses to AZD1222 COVID-19 vaccine. Study conclusions and caveats: Once two AZD1222 doses were given, Spike-specific TCR breadth and depth went up.

The CDR3 loop spans 14 amino acids. V dropped 5 bases and J dropped 3; count of bases not matched to a gene: 4. Per the germline V gene, CDR1 is LNHNV and CDR2 is YYDKDF (reference sequence). Profiled with immunoSEQ multiplex PCR; TCRdb holds only in-frame clones, not every one. The table lists some 140,000 clones, 75% to 95% of them singletons. In regard to this clone: Antigen specificity is unknown.

J is TRBJ2-1 and V is TRBV15, with 7 nucleotides matching TRBD2. Material: peripheral blood, obtained on day 0 of AZD1222 vaccination. The sequence was obtained from an adult in good health. In DNA, the CDR3 is TGTGCCACCAGCTGGGGCGGGGGCTACAATGAGCAGTTCTTC. Its translation: CATSWGGGYNEQFF.